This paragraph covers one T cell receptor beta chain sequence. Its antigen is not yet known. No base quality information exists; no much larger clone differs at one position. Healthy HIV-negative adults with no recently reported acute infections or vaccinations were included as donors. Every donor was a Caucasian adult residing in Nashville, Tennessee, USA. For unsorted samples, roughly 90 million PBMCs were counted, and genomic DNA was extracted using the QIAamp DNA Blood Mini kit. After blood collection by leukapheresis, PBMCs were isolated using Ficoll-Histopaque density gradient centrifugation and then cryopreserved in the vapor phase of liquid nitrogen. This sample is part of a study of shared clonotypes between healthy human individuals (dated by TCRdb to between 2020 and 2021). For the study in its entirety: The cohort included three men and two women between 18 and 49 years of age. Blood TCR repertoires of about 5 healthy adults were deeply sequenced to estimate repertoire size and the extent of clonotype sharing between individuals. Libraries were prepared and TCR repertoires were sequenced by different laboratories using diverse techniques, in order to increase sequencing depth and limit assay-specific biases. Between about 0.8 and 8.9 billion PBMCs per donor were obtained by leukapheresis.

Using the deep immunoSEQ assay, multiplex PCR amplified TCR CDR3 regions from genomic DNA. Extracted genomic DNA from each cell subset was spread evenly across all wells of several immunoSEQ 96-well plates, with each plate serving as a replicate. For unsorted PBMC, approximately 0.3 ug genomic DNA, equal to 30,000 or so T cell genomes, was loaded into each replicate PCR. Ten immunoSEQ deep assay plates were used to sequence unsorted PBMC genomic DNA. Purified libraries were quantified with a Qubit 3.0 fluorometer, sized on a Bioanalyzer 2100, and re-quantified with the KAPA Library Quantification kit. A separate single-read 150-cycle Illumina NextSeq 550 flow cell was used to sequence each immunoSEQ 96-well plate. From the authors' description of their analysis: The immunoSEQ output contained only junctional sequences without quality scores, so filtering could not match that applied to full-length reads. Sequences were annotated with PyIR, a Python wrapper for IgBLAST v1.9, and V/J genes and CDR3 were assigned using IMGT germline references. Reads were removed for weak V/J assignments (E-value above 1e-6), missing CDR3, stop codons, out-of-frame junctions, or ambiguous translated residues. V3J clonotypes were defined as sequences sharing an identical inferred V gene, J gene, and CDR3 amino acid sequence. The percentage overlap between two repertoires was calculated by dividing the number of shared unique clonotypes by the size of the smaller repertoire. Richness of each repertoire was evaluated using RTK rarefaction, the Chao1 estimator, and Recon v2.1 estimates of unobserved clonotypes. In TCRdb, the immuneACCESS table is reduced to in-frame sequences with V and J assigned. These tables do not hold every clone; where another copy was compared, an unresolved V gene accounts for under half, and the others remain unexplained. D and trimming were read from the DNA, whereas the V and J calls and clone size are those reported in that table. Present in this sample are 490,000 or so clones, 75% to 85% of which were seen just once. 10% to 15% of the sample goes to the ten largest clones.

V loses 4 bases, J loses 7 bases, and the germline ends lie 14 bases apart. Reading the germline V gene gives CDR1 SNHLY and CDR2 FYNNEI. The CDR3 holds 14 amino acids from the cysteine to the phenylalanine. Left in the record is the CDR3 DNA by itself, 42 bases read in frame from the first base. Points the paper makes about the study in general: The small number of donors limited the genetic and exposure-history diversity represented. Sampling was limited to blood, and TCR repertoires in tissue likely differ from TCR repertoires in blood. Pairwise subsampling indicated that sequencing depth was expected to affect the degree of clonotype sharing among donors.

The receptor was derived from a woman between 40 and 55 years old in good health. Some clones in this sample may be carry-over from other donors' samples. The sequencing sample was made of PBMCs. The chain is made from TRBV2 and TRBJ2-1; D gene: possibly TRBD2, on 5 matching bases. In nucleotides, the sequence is TGTGCCAGCAGTGTTTACGGACTCAGTAATGAGCAGTTCTTC. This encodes CASSVYGLSNEQFF.